These 11 T cell receptor beta chains came from one sample sequenced in a study of OX40 agonist ivuxolimab in advanced cancers. Sequencing was performed with immunoSEQ multiplex PCR; in TCRdb, only in-frame clones are kept and a portion is missing. The table records 16,000 or so clones, approximately 86% of them present only once. The source was CD4+ or CD8+ T cells sorted from blood, collected in a trial of the OX40 agonist ivuxolimab. The receptors shown here come from an adult with an advanced solid tumor such as melanoma, head and neck, liver or kidney cancer.

This rearrangement joins TRBV6-5 to TRBJ1-2; possibly TRBD1 for D (6 bases). There are 15 residues in the CDR3. Per the germline V gene, CDR1 is MNHEY and CDR2 is SVGAGI. Deletions cut 0 bases from V and 2 bases from J, with 10 bases between. The chain's CDR3 is CASSYSRGANYGYTF. For the CDR3, the DNA is TGTGCCAGCAGTTACTCACGGGGGGCGAACTATGGCTACACCTTC.

J is TRBJ2-3 and V is TRBV2; the D gene is possibly TRBD1 (6 bases). The germline CDR1 and CDR2 sequences are SNHLY and FYNNEI. This CDR3 is built from 12 residues. Trimming removed 10 bases from V and 1 base from J, with 9 bases in between. The CDR3 DNA reads as TGTGCCACGGACAGAGGCACAGATACGCAGTATTTT. Translation gives CATDRGTDTQYF. Variable domain in full (rest from reference TRBV2 and TRBJ2-3): EPEVTQTPSHQVTQMGQEVILRCVPISNHLYFYWYRQILGQKVEFLVSFYNNEISEKSEIFDDQFSVERPDGSNFTLKIRSTKLEDSAMYFCATDRGTDTQYFGPGTRLTVL.

This sequence joins TRBV20-1 and TRBJ1-1, with D possibly being TRBD1 (5 bases). V was trimmed by 6 bases and J by 11 bases, leaving 16 bases between them. Germline values: CDR1 DFQATT, CDR2 SNEGSKA (reference sequence). CDR3 length: 11 amino acids. CDR3 amino acids: CSANWGERAFF. In DNA, the CDR3 is TGCAGTGCCAACTGGGGGGAACGGGCTTTCTTT.

The chain has TRBV6-5 and TRBJ2-7; 7 bases are a match to TRBD1. The germline V gene has CDR1 MNHEY and CDR2 SVGAGI. This CDR3 has 14 residues. The V gene end was trimmed by 6 bases and the J gene end by 5 bases; junction bases not matched to a gene: 10. CDR3 protein: CASSKDRARNEQYF. In DNA form, the CDR3 reads TGTGCCAGCAGCAAAGACAGGGCTAGAAACGAGCAGTACTTC.

In its sample, this clone was seen a few times. The V and J genes are TRBV7-3 and TRBJ2-2; D is undetermined. The CDR3 is 12 amino acids. Germline values: CDR1 SGHTA, CDR2 FQGTGA. V dropped 4 bases and J dropped 8 bases, with 8 bases sitting between them. The CDR3 sequence is CASSSDFGELFF. The DNA for the CDR3 is TGTGCCAGCAGCTCCGACTTTGGGGAGCTGTTTTTT.

This clone was counted between two and nine times. The chain joins TRBV2 to TRBJ2-2; D may correspond to TRBD1 or TRBD2 (5 bases each). The CDR3 runs 15 residues. Looked up from germline, CDR1 is SNHLY and CDR2 is FYNNEI. Trimming removed 4 bases from V and 7 bases from J, with 16 bases in between. This chain's CDR3 is CASSVRDPGLGELFF. The CDR3 nucleotides are TGTGCCAGCAGTGTCCGGGACCCGGGTCTCGGGGAGCTGTTTTTT.

The J gene is TRBJ2-1, the V gene TRBV19; D perhaps matches TRBD1 (5 bases). Per the germline V gene, CDR1 is LNHDA and CDR2 is SQIVND (reference sequence). This CDR3 has 13 amino acids. Trimming removed 5 bases at V and 7 bases at J, with 12 bases between. The CDR3 protein is CASSERGRNEQFF. The DNA of the CDR3 is TGTGCCAGTAGTGAAAGGGGCCGGAATGAGCAGTTCTTC.

The genes are TRBV5-8 and TRBJ2-3, with D possibly being TRBD1 (6 bases). The CDR3 length is 17 residues. The V gene lost 4 bases and the J gene lost 3 bases, with 21 bases spanning the gap. Germline-derived CDR1 and CDR2 are SGHTS and YDEGEE. In DNA, the CDR3 is TGTGCCAGCAGCCTTGCGGCCATGGGCAGGGGTACAGATACGCAGTATTTT. Translated, it gives CASSLAAMGRGTDTQYF.

This sequence joins TRBV2 and TRBJ1-5; D is possibly TRBD1 (5 bases). Germline V gene data show CDR1 as SNHLY and CDR2 as FYNNEI. V gave up 3 bases and J gave up 4 bases, with 13 bases separating them. This CDR3 is built from 15 residues. The CDR3 DNA sequence: TGTGCCAGCAGTGATGGGGCAGGGCAAAATCAGCCCCAGCATTTT. Protein sequence: CASSDGAGQNQPQHF.

The gene calls are TRBV4-1 and TRBJ2-3; perhaps TRBD2 as D (5 bases). V was pared by 2 bases and J by 0 bases, with 12 bases between. CDR1 MGHRA and CDR2 YSYEKL come from the germline V gene. The CDR3 contains 16 residues. The CDR3 region is CASSQPERSSTDTQYF. In nucleotides, the CDR3 is TGCGCCAGCAGCCAACCTGAGCGGAGCAGCACAGATACGCAGTATTTT.

The V call is TRBV9, the J call TRBJ1-3, with 10 bases lining up with TRBD1. Losses at the gene ends were 3 bases for V and 3 bases for J; bases not matched to a gene: 6. This CDR3 region has 16 residues. The germline V gene encodes CDR1 SGDLS and CDR2 YYNGEE. The CDR3 loop is CASSARQGAYGNTIYF. The CDR3 DNA reads as TGTGCCAGCAGCGCACGACAGGGGGCATATGGAAACACCATATATTTT.